Sequencing of this T cell receptor (beta chain) was carried out in a study of shared clonotypes between healthy human individuals. Libraries were prepared by immunoSEQ multiplex PCR; TCRdb keeps only in-frame clonotypes and omits some of them. The sample contains some 1 million clones, 65% to 80% of which appear only once. Germline V gene sequence: CDR1 SNHLY, CDR2 FYNNEI. Trimming took 3 bases from V and 11 from J, leaving 13 bases between them. This CDR3 contains 12 residues. The sequencing sample was made of memory CD4+ T cells sorted from blood. Documented subset: CD45RA-negative fraction. The sequence was obtained from a young man in good health. The rearrangement links TRBV2 to TRBJ1-1; maybe TRBD1 (5 bases). CDR3: CASSDMMGTAFF. The CDR3 DNA reads as TGTGCCAGCAGTGACATGATGGGGACGGCTTTCTTT.